The source of this T cell receptor (beta chain) is a study of neurological immune-mediated disorders. With 10-nucleotide random UMIs, 5'RACE was used to make the cDNA. TCRdb recomputed calls from the 5' RACE reads with MiXCR, one row per CDR3 protein. The sample carries around 25,000 distinct CDR3 sequences, around 13% recorded once. This CDR3 spans 14 amino acids. V was trimmed by 0 bases and J by 5 bases, leaving 9 bases between them. Germline assignment: CDR1 SGHRS and CDR2 YFSETQ. This clonotype was observed at least ten times. This clonotype originated in a woman aged 60-75 years with HTLV-1-associated myelopathy (HAM/TSP). The sequenced sample consisted of PBMCs. This chain uses TRBV5-1 with TRBJ1-5; tentative D call: TRBD1 (5 bases). DNA of the CDR3: TGCGCCAGCAGCTTGGGGGGGGACTATCAGCCCCAGCATTTT. Encoded protein: CASSLGGDYQPQHF.